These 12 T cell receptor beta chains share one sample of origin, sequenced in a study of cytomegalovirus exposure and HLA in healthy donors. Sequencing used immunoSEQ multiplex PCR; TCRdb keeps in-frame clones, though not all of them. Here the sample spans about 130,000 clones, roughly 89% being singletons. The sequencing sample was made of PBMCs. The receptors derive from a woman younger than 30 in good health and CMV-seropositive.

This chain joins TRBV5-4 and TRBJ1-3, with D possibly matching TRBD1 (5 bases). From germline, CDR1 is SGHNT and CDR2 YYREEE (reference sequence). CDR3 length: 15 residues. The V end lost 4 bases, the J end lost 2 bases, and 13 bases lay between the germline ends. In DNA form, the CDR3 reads TGTGCCAGCAGCACGGGGACTTCTACTGGAAACACCATATATTTT. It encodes CASSTGTSTGNTIYF.

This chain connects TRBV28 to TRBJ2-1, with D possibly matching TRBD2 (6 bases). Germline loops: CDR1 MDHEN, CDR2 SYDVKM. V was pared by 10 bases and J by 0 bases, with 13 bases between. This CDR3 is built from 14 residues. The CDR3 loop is CAIRSTSSYNEQFF. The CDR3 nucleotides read TGTGCCATCAGATCGACTAGCTCCTACAATGAGCAGTTCTTC. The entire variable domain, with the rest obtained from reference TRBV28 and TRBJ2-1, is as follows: DVKVTQSSRYLVKRTGEKVFLECVQDMDHENMFWYRQDPGLGLRLIYFSYDVKMKEKGDIPEGYSVSREKKERFSLILESASTNQTSMYLCAIRSTSSYNEQFFGPGTRLTVL.

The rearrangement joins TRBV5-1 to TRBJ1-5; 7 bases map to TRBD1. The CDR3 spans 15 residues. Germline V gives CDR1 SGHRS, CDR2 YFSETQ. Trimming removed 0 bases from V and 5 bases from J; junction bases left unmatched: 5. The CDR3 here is CASSLGTGDYQPQHF. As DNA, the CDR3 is TGCGCCAGCAGCTTGGGTACAGGGGATTATCAGCCCCAGCATTTT.

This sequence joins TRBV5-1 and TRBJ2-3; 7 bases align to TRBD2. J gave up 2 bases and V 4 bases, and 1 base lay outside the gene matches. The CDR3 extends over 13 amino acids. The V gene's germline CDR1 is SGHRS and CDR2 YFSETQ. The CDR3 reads CASSRDYTDTQYF. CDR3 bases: TGCGCCAGCAGCAGGGACTACACAGATACGCAGTATTTT.

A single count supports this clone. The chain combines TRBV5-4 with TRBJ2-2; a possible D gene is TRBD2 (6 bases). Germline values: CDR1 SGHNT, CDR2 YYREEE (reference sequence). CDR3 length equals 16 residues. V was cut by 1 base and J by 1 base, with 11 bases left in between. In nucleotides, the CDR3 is TGTGCCAGCAGCTTGTGGCGGGGTCTGAACACCGGGGAGCTGTTTTTT. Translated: CASSLWRGLNTGELFF.

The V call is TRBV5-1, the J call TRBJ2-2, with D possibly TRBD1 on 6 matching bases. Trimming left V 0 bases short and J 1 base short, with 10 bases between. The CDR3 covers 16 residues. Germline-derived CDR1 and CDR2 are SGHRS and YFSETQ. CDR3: CASSLAQTGNTGELFF. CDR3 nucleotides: TGCGCCAGCAGCTTGGCCCAGACAGGGAACACCGGGGAGCTGTTTTTT.

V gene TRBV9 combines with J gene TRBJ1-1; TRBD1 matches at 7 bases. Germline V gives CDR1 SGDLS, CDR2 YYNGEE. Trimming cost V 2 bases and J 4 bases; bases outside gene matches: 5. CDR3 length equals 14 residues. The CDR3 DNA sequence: TGTGCCAGCAGCGTGGAGGGGGCCGGCACTGAAGCTTTCTTT. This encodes CASSVEGAGTEAFF.

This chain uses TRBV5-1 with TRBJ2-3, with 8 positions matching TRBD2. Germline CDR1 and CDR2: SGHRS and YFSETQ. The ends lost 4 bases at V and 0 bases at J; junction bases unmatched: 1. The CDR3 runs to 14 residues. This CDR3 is CASSIAGSTDTQYF. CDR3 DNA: TGCGCCAGCAGCATAGCGGGGAGCACAGATACGCAGTATTTT.

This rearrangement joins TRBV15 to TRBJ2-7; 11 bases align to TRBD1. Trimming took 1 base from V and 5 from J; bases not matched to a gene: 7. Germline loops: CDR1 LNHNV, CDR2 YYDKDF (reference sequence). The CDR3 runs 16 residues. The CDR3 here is CATSRGFRTGGDEQYF. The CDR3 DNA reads TGTGCCACCAGCAGAGGGTTTAGGACAGGGGGCGACGAGCAGTACTTC.

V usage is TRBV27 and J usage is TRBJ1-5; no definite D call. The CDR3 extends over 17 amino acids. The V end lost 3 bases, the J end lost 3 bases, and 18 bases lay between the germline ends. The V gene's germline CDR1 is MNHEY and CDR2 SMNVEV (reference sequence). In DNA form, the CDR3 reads TGTGCCAGCAGTTTGCCCCCATTACAGTTAAACAATCAGCCCCAGCATTTT. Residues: CASSLPPLQLNNQPQHF.

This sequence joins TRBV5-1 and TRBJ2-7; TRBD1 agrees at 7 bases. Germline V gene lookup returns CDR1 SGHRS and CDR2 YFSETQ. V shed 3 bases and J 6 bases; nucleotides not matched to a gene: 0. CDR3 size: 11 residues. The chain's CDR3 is CASSWDSEQYF. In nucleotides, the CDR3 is TGCGCCAGCAGCTGGGACAGCGAGCAGTACTTC.

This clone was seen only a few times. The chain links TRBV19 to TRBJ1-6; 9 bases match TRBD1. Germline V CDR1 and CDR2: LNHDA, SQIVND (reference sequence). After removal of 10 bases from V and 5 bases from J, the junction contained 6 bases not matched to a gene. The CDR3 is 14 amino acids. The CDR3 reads CATDRGLHNSPLHF. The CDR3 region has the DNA TGTGCCACGGACAGGGGATTGCATAATTCACCCCTCCACTTT. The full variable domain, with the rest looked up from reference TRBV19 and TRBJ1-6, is DGGITQSPKYLFRKEGQNVTLSCEQNLNHDAMYWYRQDPGQGLRLIYYSQIVNDFQKGDIAEGYSVSREKKESFPLTVTSAQKNPTAFYLCATDRGLHNSPLHFGNGTRLTVT.